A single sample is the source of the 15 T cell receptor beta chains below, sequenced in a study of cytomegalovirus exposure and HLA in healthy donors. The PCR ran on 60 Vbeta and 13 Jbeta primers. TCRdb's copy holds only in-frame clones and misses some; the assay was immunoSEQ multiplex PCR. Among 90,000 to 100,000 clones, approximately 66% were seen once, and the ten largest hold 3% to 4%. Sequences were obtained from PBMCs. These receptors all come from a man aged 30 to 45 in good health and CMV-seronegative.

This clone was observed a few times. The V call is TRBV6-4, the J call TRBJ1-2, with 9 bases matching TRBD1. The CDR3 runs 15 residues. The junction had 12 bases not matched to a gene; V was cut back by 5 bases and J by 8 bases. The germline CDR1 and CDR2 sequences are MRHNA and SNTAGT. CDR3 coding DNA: TGTGCCAGCAGTAGGACAGGGGATTCGGGTGGCGGCTACACCTTC. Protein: CASSRTGDSGGGYTF.

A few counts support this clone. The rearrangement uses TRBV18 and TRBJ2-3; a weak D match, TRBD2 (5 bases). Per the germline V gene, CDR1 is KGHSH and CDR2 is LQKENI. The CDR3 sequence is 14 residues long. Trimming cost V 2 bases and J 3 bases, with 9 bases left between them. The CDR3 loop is CASSPMRTTDTQYF. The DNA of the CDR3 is TGTGCCAGCTCACCAATGAGGACTACAGATACGCAGTATTTT.

The DNA of the CDR3 is TGTGCCAGCAGCGCCCGGACAACCGCCTACAATGAGCAGTTCTTC. Protein sequence: CASSARTTAYNEQFF. The chain couples TRBV5-4 to TRBJ2-1, with a tentative D call TRBD1 (5 bases). The germline V gene has CDR1 SGHNT and CDR2 YYREEE (reference sequence). The CDR3 extends over 15 amino acids. V lost 4 bases to trimming and J lost 2 bases, with 13 bases between them. Based on the CDR3 plus reference TRBV5-4 and TRBJ2-1, the full variable domain is ETGVTQSPTHLIKTRGQQVTLRCSSQSGHNTVSWYQQALGQGPQFIFQYYREEENGRGNFPPRFSGLQFPNYSSELNVNALELDDSALYLCASSARTTAYNEQFFGPGTRLTVL.

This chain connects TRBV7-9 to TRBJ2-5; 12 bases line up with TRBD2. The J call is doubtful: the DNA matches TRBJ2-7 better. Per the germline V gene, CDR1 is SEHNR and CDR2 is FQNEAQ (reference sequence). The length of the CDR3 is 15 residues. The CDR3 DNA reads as TGTGCCAGCAGTCATGGACTAGCGGGATCTTACGAGCAGTACTTC. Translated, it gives CASSHGLAGSYEQYF.

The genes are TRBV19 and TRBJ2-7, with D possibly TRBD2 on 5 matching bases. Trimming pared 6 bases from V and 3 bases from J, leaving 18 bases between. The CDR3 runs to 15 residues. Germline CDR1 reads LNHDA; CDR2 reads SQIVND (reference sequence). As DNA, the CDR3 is TGTGCCAGTAGCTCCCCCCTCCGCGGGTTCTACGAGCAGTACTTC. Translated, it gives CASSSPLRGFYEQYF.

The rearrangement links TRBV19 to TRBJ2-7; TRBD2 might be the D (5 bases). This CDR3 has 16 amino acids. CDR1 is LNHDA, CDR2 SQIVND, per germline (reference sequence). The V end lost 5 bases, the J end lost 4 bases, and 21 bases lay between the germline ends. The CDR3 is CASSLSGLPVQYEQYF. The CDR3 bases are TGTGCCAGTAGTCTCTCTGGACTCCCGGTTCAGTACGAGCAGTACTTC.

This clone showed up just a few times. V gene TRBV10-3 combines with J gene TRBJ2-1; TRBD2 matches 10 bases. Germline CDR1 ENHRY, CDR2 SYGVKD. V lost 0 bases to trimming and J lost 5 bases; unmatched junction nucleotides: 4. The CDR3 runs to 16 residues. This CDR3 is CAISESDSGGDNEQFF. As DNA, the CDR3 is TGTGCCATCAGTGAGTCAGACAGCGGGGGGGACAATGAGCAGTTCTTC.

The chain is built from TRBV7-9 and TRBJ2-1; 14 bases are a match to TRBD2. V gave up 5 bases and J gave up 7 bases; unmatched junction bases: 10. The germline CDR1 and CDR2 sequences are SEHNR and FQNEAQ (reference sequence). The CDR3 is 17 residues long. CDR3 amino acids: CASSAYPGTSGGNEQFF. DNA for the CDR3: TGTGCCAGCAGCGCCTATCCCGGGACTAGCGGGGGTAATGAGCAGTTCTTC.

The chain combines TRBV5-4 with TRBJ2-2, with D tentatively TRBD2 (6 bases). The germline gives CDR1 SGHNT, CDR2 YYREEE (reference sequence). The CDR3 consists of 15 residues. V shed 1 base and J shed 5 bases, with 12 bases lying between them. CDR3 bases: TGTGCCAGCAGCTTGTTGCGGGATGGTACCGGGGAGCTGTTTTTT. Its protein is CASSLLRDGTGELFF. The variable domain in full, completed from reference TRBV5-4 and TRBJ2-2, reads ETGVTQSPTHLIKTRGQQVTLRCSSQSGHNTVSWYQQALGQGPQFIFQYYREEENGRGNFPPRFSGLQFPNYSSELNVNALELDDSALYLCASSLLRDGTGELFFGEGSRLTVL.

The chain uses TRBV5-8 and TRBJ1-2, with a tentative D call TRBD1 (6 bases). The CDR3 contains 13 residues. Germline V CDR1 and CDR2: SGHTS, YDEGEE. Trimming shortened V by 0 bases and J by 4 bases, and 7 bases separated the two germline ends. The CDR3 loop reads CASSLVGGYGYTF. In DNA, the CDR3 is TGTGCCAGCAGCTTGGTAGGGGGCTATGGCTACACCTTC.

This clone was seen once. The CDR3 coding sequence is TGTGCCAGCAGTAGTTCTACGAACACTGAAGCTTTCTTT. It encodes CASSSSTNTEAFF. This rearrangement joins TRBV6-5 to TRBJ1-1; D remains unclear. The CDR3 contains 13 residues. The V and J ends lost 5 bases and 1 base respectively, with 8 bases between them. CDR1 and CDR2 from the germline V gene are MNHEY and SVGAGI.

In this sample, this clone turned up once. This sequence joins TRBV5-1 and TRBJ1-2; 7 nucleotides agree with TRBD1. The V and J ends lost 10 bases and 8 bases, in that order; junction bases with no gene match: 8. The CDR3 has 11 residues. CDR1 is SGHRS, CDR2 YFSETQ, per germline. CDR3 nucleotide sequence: TGCGCCTCCTCCCAGGGGGGCGGCTACACCTTC. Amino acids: CASSQGGGYTF. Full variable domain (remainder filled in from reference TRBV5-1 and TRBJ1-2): KAGVTQTPRYLIKTRGQQVTLSCSPISGHRSVSWYQQTPGQGLQFLFEYFSETQRNKGNFPGRFSGRQFSNSRSEMNVSTLELGDSALYLCASSQGGGYTFGSGTRLTVV.

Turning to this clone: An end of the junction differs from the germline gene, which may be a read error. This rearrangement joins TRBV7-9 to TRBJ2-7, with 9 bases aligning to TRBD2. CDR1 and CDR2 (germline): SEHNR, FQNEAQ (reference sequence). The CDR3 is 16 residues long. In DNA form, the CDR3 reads TGTTCCAGCAGCTCACCCCTAGCGGGGCTTCCCTACGAGCAGTACTTC. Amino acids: CSSSSPLAGLPYEQYF. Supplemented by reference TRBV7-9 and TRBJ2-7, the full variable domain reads DTGVSQNPRHKITKRGQNVTFRCDPISEHNRLYWYRQTLGQGPEFLTYFQNEAQLEKSRLLSDRFSAERPKGSFSTLEIQRTEQGDSAMYLCSSSSPLAGLPYEQYFGPGTRLTVT.

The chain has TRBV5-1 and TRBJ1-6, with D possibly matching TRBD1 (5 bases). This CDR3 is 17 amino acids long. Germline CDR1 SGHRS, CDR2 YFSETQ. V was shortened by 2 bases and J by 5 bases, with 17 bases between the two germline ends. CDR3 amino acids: CASSFSRANSNNSPLHF. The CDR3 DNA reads TGCGCCAGCAGCTTTAGCAGGGCCAATTCGAATAATTCACCCCTCCACTTT.

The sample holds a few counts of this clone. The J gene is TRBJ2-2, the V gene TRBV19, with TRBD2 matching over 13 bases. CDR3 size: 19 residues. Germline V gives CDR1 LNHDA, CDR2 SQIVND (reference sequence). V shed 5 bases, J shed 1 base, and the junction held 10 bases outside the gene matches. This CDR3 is CASSGGTSGDLVNTGELFF. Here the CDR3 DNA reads TGTGCCAGTAGTGGGGGGACTAGCGGGGACCTAGTGAACACCGGGGAGCTGTTTTTT.